Detailed here is one T cell receptor (beta chain). No antigen is known for it. Base-call qualities are not available, and no considerably larger clone is one nucleotide away. These data belong to a study of response to subunit inactivated influenza vaccine (dated by TCRdb to 2016 to 2019). The study in broad terms: To follow how T cells responded to a trivalent subunit inactivated influenza vaccine, the researchers relied on deep quantitative profiling of the T cell receptor repertoire. Overall study results and their limits: It was suggested by the authors that each seasonal influenza vaccination may recruit only a limited number of new T cells.

Inclusive of the bounding cysteine and phenylalanine, the CDR3 is 17 residues long. CDR3 DNA only is kept here, 51 bases in frame from base 1. V sheds 4 bases and J sheds 2 bases, leaving 19 bases between their ends. As encoded in the germline V gene (reference sequence), CDR1 is SEHNR while CDR2 is FQNEAQ. Libraries were constructed by RT-PCR. Instrument used: Illumina HiSeq 2500. TCRdb cleaned the public reads at Q25 with fastp, built clones with MiXCR and kept in-frame beta chains. All rows with the same CDR3 protein become a single entry with the most common DNA and genes. Within this sample are around 650,000 distinct CDR3 sequences, with 15% to 17% of them counted one time only. The ten largest clones take up around a tenth of the sample.

The receptor chain draws on TRBV7-9 and TRBJ2-3, with the identity of the D gene unclear. The TCR sequence derives from a man aged 50 to 60 who received an inactivated influenza vaccine. Donor details come from another sample of the same person, matched by shared clones. The sequenced sample was PBMCs from blood, obtained 12 days after vaccination. CDR3 protein: CASSSRLTSVPTDTQYF. The DNA sequence is as follows: TGTGCCAGCAGCTCCCGCTTGACATCCGTTCCCACAGATACGCAGTATTTT.